These 21 T cell receptor beta chains came from one sample sequenced in a study of T cell responses to AZD1222 COVID-19 vaccine. Here immunoSEQ multiplex PCR was the method, and the copy in TCRdb shows in-frame clones only, minus some. The sample lists 90,000 to 150,000 clones, 85% to 90% occurring once. The specimen was peripheral blood, collected on day 0 of AZD1222 vaccination. Receptors originate from an adult in good health.

The chain employs TRBV12-5 and TRBJ2-1; possible D gene TRBD1, 5 bases. This CDR3 is 15 amino acids long. The ends were cut back, 1 base at V and 4 bases at J, with 11 bases in the middle. Germline CDR1 is LGHNT and CDR2 is FRNRAP. CDR3 in amino acids: CASGLGQGQYNEQFF. In DNA form, the CDR3 reads TGTGCTAGTGGTTTGGGGCAGGGTCAGTACAATGAGCAGTTCTTC.

This chain joins TRBV7-9 and TRBJ2-5; tentative D call: TRBD2 (6 bases). Germline loops: CDR1 SEHNR, CDR2 FQNEAQ (reference sequence). This CDR3 contains 15 residues. V was shortened by 6 bases and J by 5 bases, with 19 bases between the two germline ends. CDR3 DNA: TGTGCCAGCAGGACTTGGGACTCCCGTTGGGAGACCCAGTACTTC. It codes for CASRTWDSRWETQYF.

The chain links TRBV4-1 to TRBJ2-6; 8 nucleotides agree with TRBD2. The CDR3 sequence is 19 residues long. Germline V CDR1 and CDR2: MGHRA, YSYEKL. Trimming cost V 6 bases and J 4 bases; bases outside gene matches: 17. This CDR3 reads CASSRSPQLGGGGANVLTF. CDR3 nucleotides: TGCGCCAGCAGTCGCAGCCCTCAGCTCGGGGGGGGCGGGGCCAACGTCCTGACTTTC.

V gene TRBV28 combines with J gene TRBJ1-6; 9 bases match TRBD1. This CDR3 spans 14 amino acids. Per the germline V gene, CDR1 is MDHEN and CDR2 is SYDVKM. V trimming: 4 bases; J trimming: 7 bases; junction bases outside the gene matches: 2. The CDR3 reads CASSSTGGNSPLHF. The CDR3 DNA is TGTGCCAGCAGTTCGACAGGGGGGAATTCACCCCTCCACTTT.

The chain combines TRBV9 with TRBJ2-1, with TRBD2 identical over 8 bases. Germline CDR1 is SGDLS and CDR2 is YYNGEE. Trimming took 0 bases from V and 7 from J; bases not matched to a gene: 9. The CDR3 length is 16 residues. CDR3 nucleotide sequence: TGTGCCAGCAGCGTAGCTACTTCCCGCGGGGGGAATGAGCAGTTCTTC. It translates to CASSVATSRGGNEQFF.

V usage is TRBV5-4 and J usage is TRBJ2-1; TRBD1 matches 9 bases. With 0 bases clipped from V and 5 bases from J, the junction kept 9 bases outside the gene matches. The CDR3 contains 17 residues. Germline values: CDR1 SGHNT, CDR2 YYREEE (reference sequence). The CDR3 coding sequence is TGTGCCAGCAGCTTGGAGGCTCCCGGGACAGGGAACAATGAGCAGTTCTTC. Its protein product is CASSLEAPGTGNNEQFF.

As DNA, the CDR3 is TGTGCCAGCAGCACCAACGCGGCGGACTATGGCTACACCTTC. Translated: CASSTNAADYGYTF. The chain links TRBV6-4 to TRBJ1-2; D gene ambiguous. V gave up 6 bases and J gave up 3 bases, with 14 bases separating them. Germline CDR1 is MRHNA and CDR2 is SNTAGT. The CDR3 has 14 residues.

The chain has TRBV6-5 and TRBJ2-1, with 13 bases fitting TRBD2. The CDR3 totals 16 residues. Germline CDR1 reads MNHEY; CDR2 reads SVGAGI. V lost 4 bases to trimming and J lost 0 bases; unmatched junction nucleotides: 0. CDR3 amino acids: CASSWTSGGSYNEQFF. The DNA of the CDR3 is TGTGCCAGCAGTTGGACTAGCGGGGGCTCCTACAATGAGCAGTTCTTC.

V is TRBV4-1 and J is TRBJ1-5; 9 bases map to TRBD1. After removal of 3 bases from V and 7 bases from J, the junction contained 4 bases not matched to a gene. Germline V gives CDR1 MGHRA, CDR2 YSYEKL. The CDR3 is made up of 14 amino acids. The CDR3: CASSQRQGGQPQHF. Here the CDR3 DNA reads TGCGCCAGCAGCCAGAGACAGGGGGGGCAGCCCCAGCATTTT.

V is TRBV10-3 and J is TRBJ2-7; possible D gene TRBD2, 5 bases. The CDR3 is 15 residues long. Germline V gene sequence: CDR1 ENHRY, CDR2 SYGVKD. Trimming cost V 0 bases and J 2 bases, with 11 bases left between them. The CDR3 protein is CAISESTAGAYEQYF. In nucleotides, the CDR3 is TGTGCCATCAGTGAGTCCACCGCCGGGGCCTACGAGCAGTACTTC.

The chain has TRBV12-3 or TRBV12-4 and TRBJ2-5, with D unclear. V was trimmed by 7 bases and J by 3 bases, leaving 9 bases between them. The CDR3 extends over 12 amino acids. CDR3 bases: TGTGCCAGCACCCTGGCAGAAGAGACCCAGTACTTC. Its protein is CASTLAEETQYF.

The chain joins TRBV5-5 to TRBJ2-3; tentatively, D is TRBD2 (6 bases). V was pared by 3 bases and J by 0 bases, with 14 bases between. The CDR3 is made up of 16 amino acids. Germline CDR1 SGHKS, CDR2 YYEKEE (reference sequence). The CDR3 nucleotides are TGTGCCAGCAGCTCGAGGAGGGGTGGTAGCACAGATACGCAGTATTTT. It yields the protein CASSSRRGGSTDTQYF. Full variable domain (rest looked up from reference TRBV5-5 and TRBJ2-3): DAGVTQSPTHLIKTRGQQVTLRCSPISGHKSVSWYQQVLGQGPQFIFQYYEKEERGRGNFPDRFSARQFPNYSSELNVNALLLGDSALYLCASSSRRGGSTDTQYFGPGTRLTVL.

This clone was seen a single time. As DNA, the CDR3 is TGTGCCAGCAGTGGGGGCCGGGGCGAAAAAGATACGCAGTATTTT. Its protein product is CASSGGRGEKDTQYF. The chain employs TRBV3-1 (or the pseudogene TRBV3-2) and TRBJ2-3; possibly TRBD1 for D (6 bases). Germline CDR1 and CDR2: LGHDT and YNNKEL (reference sequence). The CDR3 runs 15 residues. Trimming removed 6 bases at V and 5 bases at J, with 18 bases between.

The chain employs TRBV5-1 and TRBJ2-1; either TRBD1 or TRBD2 may fit D (5 bases each). The CDR3 has 13 residues. V dropped 4 bases and J dropped 7 bases, with 12 bases sitting between them. CDR1 and CDR2 (germline): SGHRS, YFSETQ. CDR3 DNA sequence: TGCGCCAGCAGCAGGGGACCCGTAAATGAGCAGTTCTTC. Its protein product is CASSRGPVNEQFF.

This chain joins TRBV12-3 or TRBV12-4 and TRBJ2-1; TRBD2 might be the D (5 bases). V gave up 1 base and J gave up 5 bases, with 6 bases separating them. The CDR3 has 13 residues. This CDR3 reads CASSLVGNNEQFF. The CDR3 bases are TGTGCCAGCAGTTTAGTCGGGAACAATGAGCAGTTCTTC.

V gene TRBV2 combines with J gene TRBJ1-5; no clear D gene. CDR3 length: 14 residues. Germline lookup yields CDR1 SNHLY and CDR2 FYNNEI. V was pared by 6 bases and J by 0 bases, with 9 bases between. DNA of the CDR3: TGTGCCAGCAGCCCAGTCCCTAGCAATCAGCCCCAGCATTTT. This gives the protein CASSPVPSNQPQHF.

This sequence joins TRBV19 and TRBJ2-7, with D possibly TRBD1 on 6 matching bases. In germline, CDR1 is LNHDA, CDR2 SQIVND (reference sequence). V gave up 4 bases and J gave up 1 base, with 14 bases separating them. The CDR3 runs 15 residues. The CDR3 DNA is TGTGCCAGTAGTAGCCGGGACACCGGGTCCTACGAGCAGTACTTC. Translated: CASSSRDTGSYEQYF. The full variable domain, with the rest looked up from reference TRBV19 and TRBJ2-7, is DGGITQSPKYLFRKEGQNVTLSCEQNLNHDAMYWYRQDPGQGLRLIYYSQIVNDFQKGDIAEGYSVSREKKESFPLTVTSAQKNPTAFYLCASSSRDTGSYEQYFGPGTRLTVT.

The chain combines TRBV13 with TRBJ2-2; D unresolved. The CDR3 extends over 12 amino acids. The ends were cut back, 8 bases at V and 4 bases at J, with 8 bases in the middle. The germline gives CDR1 PRHDT, CDR2 FYEKMQ (reference sequence). The CDR3 nucleotides read TGTGCCAGCTCACAGAGCACCGGGGAGCTGTTTTTT. Amino acids: CASSQSTGELFF.

The chain links TRBV6-5 to TRBJ1-4; no definite D call. Trimming took off 7 bases at V and 5 bases at J, with 17 bases between the two ends. CDR1 MNHEY and CDR2 SVGAGI come from the germline V gene. The CDR3 is made up of 15 amino acids. The DNA of the CDR3 is TGTGCCAGCACCTCCGCGGCGGCCGGCAATGAAAAACTGTTTTTT. Its protein is CASTSAAAGNEKLFF.

The table lists this clone with a few counts. The V gene is TRBV27, the J gene TRBJ2-7, with D possibly TRBD1 on 5 matching bases. V dropped 10 bases and J dropped 0 bases, with 10 bases sitting between them. Germline CDR1 reads MNHEY; CDR2 reads SMNVEV (reference sequence). The CDR3 has 12 amino acids. Written as DNA, the CDR3 is TGTGCCACCCAGGGCAGCTCCTACGAGCAGTACTTC. Translation gives CATQGSSYEQYF.

The chain links TRBV5-5 to TRBJ2-5; tentatively, D is TRBD1 or TRBD2 (6 bases each). V lost 4 bases and J lost 2, with 15 bases in between. This CDR3 has 15 residues. Germline V CDR1 and CDR2: SGHKS, YYEKEE (reference sequence). The DNA for the CDR3 is TGTGCCAGCAGCGATGGACGGGGGCGGCAAGAGACCCAGTACTTC. Protein product: CASSDGRGRQETQYF.